This T cell receptor beta chain was sequenced for a study of blood T cell repertoires in COVID-19. Germline V CDR1 and CDR2: SGHVS, FQNEAQ. With 0 bases clipped from V and 2 bases from J, the junction kept 11 bases outside the gene matches. This CDR3 is built from 19 residues. As originally analysed: Amplification of reference gene primers was used by the study to estimate nucleated cell counts. The assay was immunoSEQ multiplex PCR, and TCRdb's table has in-frame clones only and misses some. V and J calls and clone size are those listed in that table; D and trimming were worked out from the DNA. Of about 200,000 clones in the sample, about 90% are singletons; the top ten hold 1.2%.

Material for sequencing was PBMCs or T cells enriched from blood (not recorded which). This receptor was obtained from a man under 40 who had recovered from COVID-19. The V and J genes are TRBV7-8 and TRBJ2-1; 9 bases align to TRBD2. The CDR3 DNA follows: TGTGCCAGCAGCTTAGCGCTTATAGAGGCGGGAGGGCCCTACAATGAGCAGTTCTTC. Its translation: CASSLALIEAGGPYNEQFF. Looking up the rest from reference TRBV7-8 and TRBJ2-1 gives the full variable domain: GAGVSQSPRYKVAKRGQDVALRCDPISGHVSLFWYQQALGQGPEFLTYFQNEAQLDKSGLPSDRFFAERPEGSVSTLKIQRTQQEDSAVYLCASSLALIEAGGPYNEQFFGPGTRLTVL.